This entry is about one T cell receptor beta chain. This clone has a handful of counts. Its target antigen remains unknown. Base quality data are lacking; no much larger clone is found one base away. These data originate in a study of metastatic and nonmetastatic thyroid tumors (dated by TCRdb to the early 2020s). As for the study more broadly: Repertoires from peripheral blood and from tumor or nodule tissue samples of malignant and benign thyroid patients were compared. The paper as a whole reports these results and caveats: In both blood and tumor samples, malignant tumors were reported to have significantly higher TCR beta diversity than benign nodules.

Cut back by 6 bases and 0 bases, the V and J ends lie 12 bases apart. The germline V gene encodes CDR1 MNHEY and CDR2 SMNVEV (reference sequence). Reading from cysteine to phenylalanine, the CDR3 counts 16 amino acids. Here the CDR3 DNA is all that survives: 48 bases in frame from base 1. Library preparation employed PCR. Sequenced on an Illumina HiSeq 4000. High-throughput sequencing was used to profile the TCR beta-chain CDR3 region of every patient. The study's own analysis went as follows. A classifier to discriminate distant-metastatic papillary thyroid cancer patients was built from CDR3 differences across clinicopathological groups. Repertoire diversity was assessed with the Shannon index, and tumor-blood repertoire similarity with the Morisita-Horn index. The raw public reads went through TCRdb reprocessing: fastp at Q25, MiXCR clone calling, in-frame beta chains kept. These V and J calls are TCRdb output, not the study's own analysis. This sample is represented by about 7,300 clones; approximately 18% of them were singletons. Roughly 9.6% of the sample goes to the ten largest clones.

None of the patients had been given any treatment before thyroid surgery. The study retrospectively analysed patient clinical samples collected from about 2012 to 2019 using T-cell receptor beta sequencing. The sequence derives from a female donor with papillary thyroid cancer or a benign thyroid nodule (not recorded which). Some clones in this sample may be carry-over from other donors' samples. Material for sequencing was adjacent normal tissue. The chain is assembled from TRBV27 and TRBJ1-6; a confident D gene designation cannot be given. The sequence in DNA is TGTGCCAGCAGAAGGGAACTCCGCTCCTATAATTCACCCCTCCACTTT. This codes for CASRRELRSYNSPLHF.